This T cell receptor beta chain came from a study of CD8+ T cells in alopecia areata. Study conclusions and caveats: Lesional scalp, notably in alopecia totalis/universalis, had clonality above that of normal scalp.

V dropped 2 bases and J dropped 0 bases, with 11 bases sitting between them. CDR3 length equals 16 residues. CDR1 is SNHLY and CDR2 is FYNNEI in the germline V gene. cDNA serving as the sequencing template came from extracted, reverse transcribed RNA. This table comes from immunoSEQ multiplex PCR, and its TCRdb copy is limited to in-frame clones, with some not included. The profile covers more than 200,000 clones, with under 70% appearing a single time and 0.95% to 1.5% taken by the ten largest. Comments on this clone: What it binds is not known.

This sequence was found in a human donor with alopecia areata. Sequenced material: CD4+ T cells sorted from blood, taken at week 0. This chain uses TRBV2 with TRBJ1-5; no clear D. The CDR3, as DNA: TGTGCCAGCAGTGAACGTAGGGTGATTAGCAATCAGCCCCAGCATTTT. Amino acid sequence: CASSERRVISNQPQHF. The full variable domain, in which reference TRBV2 and TRBJ1-5 provide the parts outside the CDR3, is EPEVTQTPSHQVTQMGQEVILRCVPISNHLYFYWYRQILGQKVEFLVSFYNNEISEKSEIFDDQFSVERPDGSNFTLKIRSTKLEDSAMYFCASSERRVISNQPQHFGDGTRLSIL.